This T cell receptor beta chain was documented in a study of OX40 agonist ivuxolimab in advanced cancers. Overall study context: At roughly 80% male, the cohort had a mean age of about 60 years, ranging from roughly 20 to 90.

V was pared by 4 bases and J by 0 bases, with 5 bases between. CDR1 and CDR2 (germline): SGHDN, FVKESK. The CDR3 contains 13 residues. Here immunoSEQ multiplex PCR was the method, and the copy in TCRdb shows in-frame clones only, minus some. The data show about 55,000 clones, 60% to 80% seen once. This clone is termed medium-sized. This TCR came from an adult with an advanced solid tumor such as melanoma, head and neck, liver or kidney cancer. The sequenced sample was CD4+ or CD8+ T cells sorted from blood, obtained in a trial of the OX40 agonist ivuxolimab. This rearrangement joins TRBV14 to TRBJ2-3, with no clear D. CDR3 in amino acids: CASSRFSTDTQYF. As DNA, the CDR3 is TGTGCCAGCAGCCGGTTTAGCACAGATACGCAGTATTTT.